This TCR beta chain came from a study of blood T cell repertoires in COVID-19. In the study overall: PBMCs, B-cell-depleted T cells, or T cells were the source of the cDNA or gDNA that made up the material.

A Seattle source enrolled patients during active infection and followed them longitudinally. Original handling: Amplification with reference gene primers provided the estimates of nucleated cell counts. Assay used: immunoSEQ multiplex PCR; TCRdb lists only in-frame clones, some missing. D and trimming come from the DNA, and the V and J calls and clone size come from that table. The table shows about 350,000 clones, with roughly nine tenths occurring only once. Sequencing was performed on peripheral blood. This clonotype was sampled from a woman aged 55-69 years with COVID-19, enrolled during active disease.

The CDR3 DNA follows: TGCAGCGTACCACCCGGGACCTACAATGAGCAGTTCTTC. This codes for CSVPPGTYNEQFF. The chain employs TRBV29-1 and TRBJ2-1, with TRBD2 as a possible D gene (5 bases). The CDR3 runs 13 residues. Germline V gives CDR1 SQVTM, CDR2 ANQGSEA. V lost 6 bases and J lost 2, with 11 bases in between.